The present entry profiles one TCR beta chain with its context. The V segment lost 5 bases and the J segment 8 bases; nucleotides outside the gene matches: 9. This CDR3 has 15 amino acids. From germline, CDR1 is MNHEY and CDR2 SVGEGT. These data are taken from a study of blood T cell repertoires in COVID-19. Whole-study context: PBMCs, B-cell-depleted T cells, or T cells provided the cDNA or gDNA that made up the material.

Data came from immunoSEQ multiplex PCR; TCRdb stores just in-frame clones and leaves some out. There are fewer than 300,000 clones in the sample; roughly nine tenths occur only once, and 2.2% lies in the top ten. This TCR was recovered from a woman aged 25 to 39 with COVID-19, enrolled during active disease. The sequencing sample was made of peripheral blood. This sequence joins TRBV6-2 or TRBV6-3 and TRBJ1-2, with 12 bases fitting TRBD1. The CDR3 coding sequence is TGTGCCAGCAGTCCCTCGGGACAGGGGGCGAGGGGCTACACCTTC. This codes for CASSPSGQGARGYTF.